This T cell receptor (beta chain) was recovered during a study of T cell changes during pregnancy in multiple sclerosis. The repertoire was sequenced with immunoSEQ multiplex PCR; TCRdb's copy has only in-frame clones and lacks some. The data hold 45,000 to 55,000 clones, with 90% observed a single time. CDR1 is SGHTS, CDR2 YDEGEE, per germline. With 2 bases removed from V and 8 bases from J, the gap between germline ends came to 19 bases. There are 16 residues in the CDR3. The source is a female donor in good health, enrolled as a control in a pregnancy study. Sample: peripheral blood, taken in the first trimester of pregnancy. This chain links TRBV5-8 with TRBJ1-4, with a weak D call TRBD1 (5 bases). CDR3 nucleotides: TGTGCCAGCAGCTTCGGACAAGATAACTTCGGGGAAAAACTGTTTTTT. Translating gives CASSFGQDNFGEKLFF.